The sample holds many counts of the clone carrying this T cell receptor beta chain. Its antigen is unknown. Germline-derived CDR1 and CDR2 are MNHEY and SVGAGI. The V and J ends lost 2 bases and 0 bases respectively, with 11 bases between them. The CDR3 extends over 15 amino acids. TCR beta VDJ and CDR3 were profiled, and genomic DNA was the template. TCRdb analysed the reads with MiXCR anew, one entry per CDR3 protein. The repertoire holds more than 100,000 distinct CDR3 sequences, with around 50% as singletons. The data were obtained in a study of CD8+CD57+ T cells in acquired aplastic anemia. Study as a whole: Sorted CD4+ and CD8+ cells gave a mean 3.2 ug DNA, range roughly 0.2 to 27.4 ug. Healthy CD8+ samples averaged approximately 9.9 million reads.

Study conclusions and caveats: Statistical testing detected no significant gap in CD8+ Simpson's diversity between patients and controls.

The genes are TRBV6-5 and TRBJ2-7; a possible D gene is TRBD1 (5 bases). The clonotype comes from a human donor in good health, serving as a control. Sequencing used sorted CD4+, CD8+, or CD8+CD57+ T cells (not recorded which) from PBMCs. The CDR3 DNA follows: TGTGCCAGCAGTTACACCAGGGTAAGCTCCTACGAGCAGTACTTC. It specifies CASSYTRVSSYEQYF.